This T cell receptor beta chain was obtained from a study of cytomegalovirus exposure and HLA in healthy donors. This clone came up a few times. Primers: 60 Vbeta forward and 13 Jbeta reverse. Method: immunoSEQ multiplex PCR; TCRdb's copy keeps in-frame clones and lacks some. The sample consists of about 160,000 clones, roughly 76% of them appearing once. The CDR3 has 13 amino acids. Looked up from germline, CDR1 is ENHRY and CDR2 is SYGVKD. V shed 6 bases, J shed 3 bases, and the junction held 3 bases outside the gene matches. This clonotype was obtained from a woman in her forties or fifties in good health and CMV-seronegative. Input material: PBMCs. The gene calls are TRBV10-3 and TRBJ1-2; 8 nucleotides agree with TRBD1. CDR3 sequence reads: CAISTGGDYGYTF. The CDR3 region has the DNA TGTGCCATCAGCACAGGGGGAGACTATGGCTACACCTTC.